This is a list of T cell receptor beta chains from one sample in a study of cytomegalovirus exposure and HLA in healthy donors. Using immunoSEQ multiplex PCR, the repertoire was profiled, and TCRdb retains in-frame clones only, with some absent. In total, the table holds around 100,000 clones. The specimen was PBMCs. All receptors derive from a man aged 35 to 55 in good health and CMV-seronegative. The CDR3 runs from the conserved cysteine through the conserved F or W. The D gene is left open where the match is weak.

V gene	D gene	J gene	CDR3 protein	CDR3 DNA
TRBV2	TRBD2	TRBJ2-1	CASSERAGGLNEQFF	TGTGCCAGCAGTGAAAGAGCGGGGGGCTTAAATGAGCAGTTCTTC
TRBV5-1	.	TRBJ2-7	CASSRETPGTSYEQYF	TGCGCCAGCAGCCGAGAGACCCCCGGGACTTCCTACGAGCAGTACTTC
TRBV14	.	TRBJ1-2	CASSPHTGLGYTF	TGTGCCAGCAGCCCTCATACAGGGTTAGGCTACACCTTC
TRBV18	.	TRBJ1-6	CASSGNRAYNSPLHF	TGTGCCAGCTCAGGGAACAGGGCTTATAATTCACCCCTCCACTTT
TRBV9	.	TRBJ2-3	CASSVTRGLVLADTQYF	TGTGCCAGCAGCGTAACCCGGGGATTAGTGTTGGCAGATACGCAGTATTTT
TRBV7-9	.	TRBJ1-3	CASSSEREIGNTIYF	TGTGCCAGCAGCTCGGAACGGGAGATAGGAAACACCATATATTTT
TRBV29-1	.	TRBJ1-2	CSVEGMVGRASYTF	TGCAGCGTTGAAGGAATGGTGGGCAGAGCAAGCTACACCTTC
TRBV4-1	.	TRBJ1-4	CASSQRAGWPTNEKLFF	TGCGCCAGCAGCCAACGCGCAGGCTGGCCTACTAATGAAAAACTGTTTTTT
TRBV4-1	.	TRBJ2-3	CASREQGLVDTQYF	TGCGCCAGCCGAGAACAGGGTTTGGTAGATACGCAGTATTTT
TRBV9	TRBD2	TRBJ2-4	CASSVEGGLAGGKNIQYF	TGTGCCAGCAGCGTAGAGGGGGGACTAGCGGGGGGAAAAAACATTCAGTACTTC
TRBV28	TRBD2	TRBJ2-7	CASSSPGTSGREQYF	TGTGCCAGCAGTTCTCCCGGGACTAGCGGGAGGGAGCAGTACTTC
TRBV29-1	TRBD1	TRBJ1-2	CSVLQGDGYTF	TGCAGCGTTTTACAGGGGGATGGCTACACCTTC
TRBV6-5	.	TRBJ2-5	CASSRLAIPQETQYF	TGTGCCAGCAGTCGTCTCGCGATTCCTCAAGAGACCCAGTACTTC
TRBV9	.	TRBJ1-6	CASSVSAVGNSPLHF	TGTGCCAGCAGCGTGTCAGCGGTGGGTAATTCACCCCTCCACTTT
TRBV4-3	.	TRBJ1-1	CASSQVRATEAFF	TGCGCCAGCAGCCAAGTCAGGGCCACTGAAGCTTTCTTT
TRBV29-1	TRBD2	TRBJ2-7	CSAQTSAAYEQYF	TGCAGCGCTCAGACTAGCGCGGCCTACGAGCAGTACTTC
TRBV7-6	.	TRBJ2-2	CASSLEQSNTGELFF	TGTGCCAGCAGCTTAGAACAGTCGAACACCGGGGAGCTGTTTTTT
TRBV5-1	.	TRBJ2-7	CASSFSDSSSYEQYF	TGCGCCAGCAGCTTTAGTGACAGCAGCTCCTACGAGCAGTACTTC
TRBV10-3	TRBD2	TRBJ2-1	CAINDAGGSYNEQFF	TGTGCCATCAACGATGCGGGGGGTTCCTACAATGAGCAGTTCTTC
TRBV28	TRBD1	TRBJ1-5	CASSPPGQTNQPQHF	TGTGCCAGCAGCCCTCCGGGACAGACTAATCAGCCCCAGCATTTT
TRBV7-2	.	TRBJ2-6	CASLRETGANVLTF	TGTGCCAGCCTCAGGGAAACTGGGGCCAACGTCCTGACTTTC
TRBV18	TRBD2	TRBJ2-5	CASSPPLGREGSETQYF	TGTGCCAGCTCACCACCCCTCGGCAGGGAGGGTTCGGAGACCCAGTACTTC